The text below deals with one TCR beta chain. The antigen remains unidentified. This sample was included in a study of cytomegalovirus exposure and HLA in healthy donors. The wider study: An analysis done earlier identified 95 million to 140 million unique TCR beta sequences from approximately 180 million T cells. Study results and limitations: Evidence from a later analysis indicated that most CMV-associated TCR beta chains looked HLA-restricted.

The PCR made use of 60 Vbeta and 13 Jbeta primers. TCRdb's copy holds only in-frame clones and misses some; the assay was immunoSEQ multiplex PCR. The sample lists some 130,000 clones, approximately 80% occurring once. Sequenced sample: PBMCs. The receptor's source is a woman aged 40 to 55 in good health and CMV-seronegative.

The chain's CDR3 is CASSPGGLSYEQYF. In nucleotides, the CDR3 is TGTGCCAGCAGCCCGGGGGGCCTTTCCTACGAGCAGTACTTC. The gene calls are TRBV7-9 and TRBJ2-7; D may be TRBD2 (7 bases). The CDR3 sequence is 14 residues long. With 5 bases removed from V and 1 base from J, the gap between germline ends came to 12 bases. The germline V gene has CDR1 SEHNR and CDR2 FQNEAQ (reference sequence).